This T cell receptor (beta chain) was identified during a study of cytomegalovirus exposure and HLA in healthy donors. Whole-study context: Counted in an early data release were tens of millions of unique TCRs from HLA-typed donors.

The V and J ends lost 5 bases and 12 bases respectively, with 22 bases between them. Looked up from germline, CDR1 is MDHEN and CDR2 is SYDVKM. The CDR3 loop spans 14 amino acids. With 60 Vbeta and 13 Jbeta primers, the PCR was carried out. Using immunoSEQ multiplex PCR, the repertoire was profiled, and TCRdb retains in-frame clones only, with some absent. The data contain 150,000 to 250,000 clones, approximately 85% of them seen just once; the ten biggest clones take up 5.5% to 7%. This clone was detected a few times. The sample consisted of PBMCs. The sequence came from a woman aged 45-60 years in good health and CMV-seropositive. The chain carries TRBV28 and TRBJ1-2; D is perhaps TRBD1 (5 bases). The CDR3 DNA reads as TGTGCCAGCAGTCCAATTCGACAGCCCAATTTGGACACCTTC. It specifies CASSPIRQPNLDTF.